Reported below is one T cell receptor beta chain. Its antigen is not identified. The sample originates from a study of T cell responses to AZD1222 COVID-19 vaccine. Regarding the study as a whole: It was only a handful of AZD1222 recipients who were seropositive at baseline.

CDR3 length: 15 residues. The J segment lost 4 bases and the V segment lost 5 bases, leaving 10 bases of the junction unmatched. Germline V gene sequence: CDR1 LNHDA, CDR2 SQIVND (reference sequence). The assay was immunoSEQ multiplex PCR, and TCRdb's table has in-frame clones only and misses some. The sample consists of roughly 87,000 clones, around 89% of them appearing once. The sequences come from peripheral blood, collected 28 days after the second AZD1222 dose. This receptor was obtained from an adult who received the AZD1222 COVID-19 vaccine. This chain joins TRBV19 and TRBJ2-7, with TRBD1 matching 8 bases. In DNA, the CDR3 is TGTGCCAGTAGTGATCCGGGACAGGCCGTTTACGAGCAGTACTTC. Residues: CASSDPGQAVYEQYF.